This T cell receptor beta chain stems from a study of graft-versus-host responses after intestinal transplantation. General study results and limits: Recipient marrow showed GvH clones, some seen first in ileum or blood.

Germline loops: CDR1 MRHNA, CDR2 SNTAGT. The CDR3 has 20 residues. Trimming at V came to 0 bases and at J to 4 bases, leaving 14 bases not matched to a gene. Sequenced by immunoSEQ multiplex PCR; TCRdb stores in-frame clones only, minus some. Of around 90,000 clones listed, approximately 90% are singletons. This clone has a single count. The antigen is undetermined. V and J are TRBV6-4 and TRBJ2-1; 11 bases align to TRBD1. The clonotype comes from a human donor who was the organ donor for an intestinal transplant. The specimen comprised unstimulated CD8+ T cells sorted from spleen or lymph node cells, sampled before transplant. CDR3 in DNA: TGTGCCAGCAGTGACTCCAGGGACAGGGGGTTCCTAGCGGAATACAATGAGCAGTTCTTC. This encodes CASSDSRDRGFLAEYNEQFF.